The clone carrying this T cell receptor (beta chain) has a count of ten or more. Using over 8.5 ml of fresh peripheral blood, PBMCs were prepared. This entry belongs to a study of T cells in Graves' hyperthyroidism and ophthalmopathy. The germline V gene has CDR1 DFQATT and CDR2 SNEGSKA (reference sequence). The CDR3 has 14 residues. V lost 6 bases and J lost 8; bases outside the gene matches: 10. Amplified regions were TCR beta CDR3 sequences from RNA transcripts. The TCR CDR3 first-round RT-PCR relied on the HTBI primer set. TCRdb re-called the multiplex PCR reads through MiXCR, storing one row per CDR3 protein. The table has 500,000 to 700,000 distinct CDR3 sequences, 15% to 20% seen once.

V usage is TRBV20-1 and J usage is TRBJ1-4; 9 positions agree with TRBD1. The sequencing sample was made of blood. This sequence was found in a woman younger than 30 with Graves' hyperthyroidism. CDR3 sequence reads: CSANADRGEEKLFF. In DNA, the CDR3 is TGCAGTGCCAACGCGGACAGGGGTGAAGAAAAACTGTTTTTT.